One and the same sample provided the 14 T cell receptor beta chains below, sequenced in a study of monozygotic twins with cystic fibrosis. TCRdb's copy holds only in-frame clones and misses some; the assay was immunoSEQ multiplex PCR. The top ten hold around 1% of the sample, which has about 29,000 clones, about 82% seen once. Sample: blood. The receptors shown here come from a girl aged 2 to 10 with cystic fibrosis.

The rearrangement links TRBV14 to TRBJ1-2; 7 nucleotides match TRBD1. The CDR3 is made up of 14 amino acids. Looked up from germline, CDR1 is SGHDN and CDR2 is FVKESK. V was pared by 1 base and J by 5 bases, with 4 bases of the junction left unmatched. The CDR3 is CASSQGQGWYGYTF. The DNA of the CDR3 is TGTGCCAGCAGCCAAGGACAGGGATGGTATGGCTACACCTTC.

The chain links TRBV6-5 to TRBJ2-5; perhaps TRBD2 as D (6 bases). The CDR3 consists of 15 residues. The V end lost 2 bases, the J end lost 5 bases, and 15 bases lay between the germline ends. Per the germline V gene, CDR1 is MNHEY and CDR2 is SVGAGI. This chain's CDR3 is CASSYASVGGETQYF. CDR3 sequence (DNA): TGTGCCAGCAGTTACGCTAGCGTGGGGGGTGAGACCCAGTACTTC.

The chain joins TRBV5-4 to TRBJ2-2; D call uncertain. CDR1 and CDR2 from the germline V gene are SGHNT and YYREEE (reference sequence). The CDR3 is 15 amino acids. Trimming removed 0 bases from V and 2 bases from J, with 8 bases in between. The CDR3 is CASSLERLNTGELFF. CDR3 bases: TGTGCCAGCAGCTTGGAACGTCTCAACACCGGGGAGCTGTTTTTT.

The CDR3 spells CASSFRPADYEQYF. DNA of the CDR3: TGTGCCAGCAGCTTCCGCCCAGCCGACTACGAGCAGTACTTC. J is TRBJ2-7 and V is TRBV5-6; D is unresolved. The CDR3 has 14 residues. The germline V gene encodes CDR1 SGHDT and CDR2 YYEEEE. Trimming left V 2 bases short and J 3 bases short, with 12 bases between.

V and J are TRBV29-1 and TRBJ2-5; D may be TRBD2 (6 bases). The tail of the sequence fits TRBJ2-7 better, so the J call may be wrong. Looked up from germline, CDR1 is SQVTM and CDR2 is ANQGSEA. CDR3 size: 12 residues. CDR3 DNA sequence: TGCAGCGTCAGCAATAGCGGCTACGAGCAGTACTTC. It encodes CSVSNSGYEQYF.

This rearrangement joins TRBV19 to TRBJ1-5; 9 positions match TRBD1. The CDR3 has 13 residues. The trim removed 8 bases at V and 6 bases at J, leaving 5 bases unmatched. CDR1 and CDR2 (germline): LNHDA, SQIVND (reference sequence). CDR3 nucleotide sequence: TGTGCCAGTGACAGGGGGTTCCGTCAGCCCCAGCATTTT. Encoded protein: CASDRGFRQPQHF.

J is TRBJ2-5 and V is TRBV5-1; D assignment may be TRBD1 or TRBD2 (5 bases each). V gave up 4 bases and J gave up 1 base, with 8 bases separating them. CDR3 length: 13 amino acids. Per the germline V gene, CDR1 is SGHRS and CDR2 is YFSETQ. Here the CDR3 DNA reads TGCGCCAGCAGCCGGGACCCCCAAGAGACCCAGTACTTC. It yields the protein CASSRDPQETQYF. Full variable domain (outside the CDR3, taken from reference TRBV5-1 and TRBJ2-5): KAGVTQTPRYLIKTRGQQVTLSCSPISGHRSVSWYQQTPGQGLQFLFEYFSETQRNKGNFPGRFSGRQFSNSRSEMNVSTLELGDSALYLCASSRDPQETQYFGPGTRLLVL.

Written as DNA, the CDR3 is TGTGCCTGGAGTAGGGCTAGCGGGTTGAATGAGCAGTTCTTC. As protein: CAWSRASGLNEQFF. The chain combines TRBV30 with TRBJ2-1; TRBD2 agrees at 8 bases. The CDR3 sequence is 14 residues long. V was clipped by 2 bases and J by 7 bases; unmatched bases: 7. The germline V gene encodes CDR1 GTSNPN and CDR2 SVGIG (reference sequence).

The V and J genes are TRBV7-2 and TRBJ2-3, with 9 positions matching TRBD2. There are 16 residues in the CDR3. Looked up from germline, CDR1 is SGHTA and CDR2 is FQGNSA. After removal of 5 bases from V and 1 base from J, the junction contained 7 bases not matched to a gene. As DNA, the CDR3 is TGTGCCAGCAGCCGTCGACTAGCGGATCGCACAGATACGCAGTATTTT. Translated: CASSRRLADRTDTQYF.

This chain uses TRBV7-9 with TRBJ2-2, with D tentatively TRBD2 (6 bases). CDR3 length equals 15 residues. Germline V gene sequence: CDR1 SEHNR, CDR2 FQNEAQ (reference sequence). V lost 6 bases and J 1 base, leaving 12 bases between the germline ends. CDR3 DNA sequence: TGTGCCAGCAGAACGGGACTTGAGAACACCGGGGAGCTGTTTTTT. This gives the protein CASRTGLENTGELFF.

V usage is TRBV6-5 and J usage is TRBJ1-1; perhaps TRBD1 as D (6 bases). The CDR3 sequence is 13 residues long. Germline CDR1 is MNHEY and CDR2 is SVGAGI. Trimming removed 5 bases from V and 5 bases from J, with 12 bases in between. The CDR3 DNA sequence: TGTGCCAGCAGTCGAGGACAGCGGACTGAAGCTTTCTTT. It yields the protein CASSRGQRTEAFF.

Only a few counts were recorded for this clone. This chain uses TRBV30 with TRBJ1-1; no clear D. CDR1 and CDR2 from the germline V gene are GTSNPN and SVGIG (reference sequence). This CDR3 is built from 12 residues. Between the trimmed V and J ends, which lost 5 bases and 8 bases, there was a span of 15 bases. The CDR3 spells CAWESGWSEAFF. As DNA, the CDR3 is TGTGCCTGGGAGAGCGGTTGGTCCGAAGCTTTCTTT.

CDR3 nucleotide sequence: TGTGCCAGCAGTTTATTCAAGGGACCCAGAAATCAGCCCCAGCATTTT. This sequence encodes CASSLFKGPRNQPQHF. The chain combines TRBV28 with TRBJ1-5; D might be TRBD1 (5 bases). Germline CDR1 and CDR2: MDHEN and SYDVKM. The V and J ends lost 1 base and 4 bases respectively, with 14 bases between them. The CDR3 length is 16 residues.

The gene calls are TRBV27 and TRBJ1-5; D perhaps matches TRBD1 (5 bases). The CDR3 has 16 amino acids. Germline lookup yields CDR1 MNHEY and CDR2 SMNVEV (reference sequence). V was clipped by 2 bases and J by 1 base, with 12 bases between them. For the CDR3, the DNA is TGTGCCAGCAGTTTAAGCTGGGGGGAGAGCAATCAGCCCCAGCATTTT. Translated: CASSLSWGESNQPQHF.